Following are 17 T cell receptor beta chains from one sample sequenced in a study of blood T cell repertoires in COVID-19. Clones were sequenced by immunoSEQ multiplex PCR, and TCRdb holds only the in-frame ones, with some missing. This table holds under 300,000 clones, approximately 90% found once. Sequenced sample: PBMCs or T cells enriched from blood (not recorded which). These receptors were obtained from a woman between 55 and 75 years old in a cohort exposed to, infected with or recovered from COVID-19 (not recorded which).

The chain carries TRBV6-5 and TRBJ2-7; D may be TRBD1 (6 bases). CDR1 is MNHEY, CDR2 SVGAGI, per germline. With 5 bases removed from V and 0 bases from J, the gap between germline ends came to 14 bases. The length of the CDR3 is 15 residues. Written as DNA, the CDR3 is TGTGCCAGCAGTACAGGGAGACGAGACTCCTACGAGCAGTACTTC. Residues: CASSTGRRDSYEQYF.

The rearrangement uses TRBV30 and TRBJ1-2; 9 nucleotides align to TRBD1. V dropped 5 bases and J dropped 8; count of bases not matched to a gene: 6. The CDR3 loop spans 12 amino acids. Germline CDR1 is GTSNPN and CDR2 is SVGIG (reference sequence). The DNA for the CDR3 is TGTGCCTGGGGACAGGGGAGGGTCGGCTACACCTTC. This codes for CAWGQGRVGYTF.

The chain carries TRBV18 and TRBJ1-5, with a tentative D call TRBD1 (5 bases). This CDR3 has 13 amino acids. Germline V CDR1 and CDR2: KGHSH, LQKENI. The germline V and J ends were trimmed by 6 bases and 7 bases, with 13 bases remaining between them. CDR3 amino acids: CASSVDRFQPQHF. The CDR3 nucleotides read TGTGCCAGCTCCGTCGACAGATTCCAGCCCCAGCATTTT.

The chain uses TRBV27 and TRBJ2-7; TRBD1 might be the D (5 bases). With 6 bases removed from V and 0 bases from J, the gap between germline ends came to 15 bases. The CDR3 totals 15 residues. Germline V gene sequence: CDR1 MNHEY, CDR2 SMNVEV (reference sequence). The CDR3 reads CASRLQTAASYEQYF. The CDR3 DNA is TGTGCCAGCAGACTCCAGACAGCTGCCTCCTACGAGCAGTACTTC.

This chain joins TRBV15 and TRBJ1-4, with D possibly being TRBD1 (5 bases). Germline V CDR1 and CDR2: LNHNV, YYDKDF (reference sequence). This CDR3 has 13 residues. Between the trimmed V and J ends, which lost 6 bases and 5 bases, there was a span of 10 bases. The CDR3 nucleotides are TGTGCCACCAGGCGGGACCCGAATGAAAAACTGTTTTTT. Amino acid sequence: CATRRDPNEKLFF. Full variable domain (rest looked up from reference TRBV15 and TRBJ1-4): DAMVIQNPRYQVTQFGKPVTLSCSQTLNHNVMYWYQQKSSQAPKLLFHYYDKDFNNEADTPDNFQSRRPNTSFCFLDIRSPGLGDTAMYLCATRRDPNEKLFFGSGTQLSVL.

The chain carries TRBV30 and TRBJ1-4; D remains unclear. The CDR3 spans 13 residues. Trimming stripped 0 bases from V and 5 bases from J, with 7 bases between. Germline V lookup: CDR1 GTSNPN, CDR2 SVGIG (reference sequence). The CDR3 DNA is TGTGCCTGGAGTGTAGGCGGAAATGAAAAACTGTTTTTT. It translates to CAWSVGGNEKLFF.

The chain links TRBV7-9 to TRBJ2-5, with D maybe TRBD2 (5 bases). The CDR3 contains 14 residues. Germline V CDR1 and CDR2: SEHNR, FQNEAQ (reference sequence). Trimming shortened V by 10 bases and J by 4 bases, and 19 bases separated the two germline ends. CDR3 amino acids: CANPLPLVAETQYF. The CDR3 DNA is TGTGCCAACCCCCTCCCACTAGTGGCAGAGACCCAGTACTTC.

A note on this clone: This specimen includes other DNA sequences encoding the same CDR3. The chain couples TRBV24-1 to TRBJ1-1; D unclear. V was trimmed by 3 bases and J by 4 bases, leaving 8 bases between them. The CDR3 runs to 13 residues. Germline V CDR1 and CDR2: KGHDR, SFDVKD. CDR3 sequence: CATSDPRGTEAFF. Written as DNA, the CDR3 is TGTGCCACCAGTGATCCCCGGGGCACTGAAGCTTTCTTT.

This clone has only a few counts. This chain links TRBV29-1 with TRBJ2-1; 7 positions agree with TRBD2. Trimming at V came to 5 bases and at J to 12 bases, leaving 10 bases not matched to a gene. The CDR3 loop spans 12 amino acids. Germline CDR1 and CDR2: SQVTM and ANQGSEA. This CDR3 is CSVLVGGGGQFF. The CDR3 region has the DNA TGCAGCGTTCTCGTGGGCGGGGGAGGGCAGTTCTTC.

This chain joins TRBV4-2 and TRBJ2-3; possible D gene TRBD1, 6 bases. Trimming left V 1 base short and J 0 bases short, with 11 bases between. This CDR3 has 16 residues. Germline V gene sequence: CDR1 LGHNA, CDR2 YNFKEQ. DNA for the CDR3: TGTGCCAGCAGCCAAGTAGACAGGCAAAGCACAGATACGCAGTATTTT. It is translated as CASSQVDRQSTDTQYF.

The chain uses TRBV5-6 and TRBJ2-2; D unclear. This CDR3 has 17 residues. Trimming removed 3 bases from V and 1 base from J, with 16 bases in between. Germline V gene lookup returns CDR1 SGHDT and CDR2 YYEEEE. The CDR3 DNA reads TGTGCCAGCAGCTCGACGCAGACTTCATTGAACACCGGGGAGCTGTTTTTT. This translates into CASSSTQTSLNTGELFF.

V gene TRBV19 combines with J gene TRBJ2-2; possibly TRBD1 for D (6 bases). Trimming pared 3 bases from V and 0 bases from J, leaving 14 bases between. The CDR3 is 17 amino acids. Germline CDR1 and CDR2: LNHDA and SQIVND (reference sequence). CDR3 amino acids: CASSMIGTLANTGELFF. DNA of the CDR3: TGTGCCAGTAGTATGATCGGGACACTCGCGAACACCGGGGAGCTGTTTTTT.

The rearrangement links TRBV6-5 to TRBJ1-5; the D gene is possibly TRBD1 (6 bases). The CDR3 consists of 12 residues. The V end was cut by 5 bases, the J end by 7 bases, with 9 bases between. CDR1 is MNHEY and CDR2 is SVGAGI in the germline V gene. The CDR3 is CASSTTGQPQHF. CDR3 DNA: TGTGCCAGCAGTACTACAGGGCAGCCCCAGCATTTT.

There are a few counts of this clone. The V gene is TRBV19, the J gene TRBJ1-1; 8 nucleotides align to TRBD1. With V trimmed by 1 base and J by 0 bases, 10 bases remained unmatched. CDR3 length: 18 residues. Germline CDR1 LNHDA, CDR2 SQIVND (reference sequence). DNA of the CDR3: TGTGCCAGTAGTATAGGTCCGGACAGGGCGGCGATGAACACTGAAGCTTTCTTT. Amino acids: CASSIGPDRAAMNTEAFF.

The chain has TRBV10-1 and TRBJ2-2, with 7 bases aligning to TRBD2. The CDR3 has 14 residues. The germline V gene encodes CDR1 WNHNN and CDR2 SYGVQD (reference sequence). Trimming took 6 bases from V and 4 from J; bases not matched to a gene: 5. As DNA, the CDR3 is TGCGCCAGCAGATCTAGCGGAACCACCGGGGAGCTGTTTTTT. Its protein product is CASRSSGTTGELFF.

This clone was observed a single time. The J gene is TRBJ2-1, the V gene TRBV2; TRBD2 agrees at 15 bases. V shed 4 bases, J shed 3 bases, and the junction held 13 bases outside the gene matches. From germline, CDR1 is SNHLY and CDR2 FYNNEI. The CDR3 contains 20 residues. CDR3 region: CASSGPPGLAGGPGYNEQFF. CDR3 nucleotide sequence: TGTGCCAGCAGTGGCCCGCCCGGACTAGCGGGAGGGCCGGGCTACAATGAGCAGTTCTTC.

The chain carries TRBV6-5 and TRBJ1-1; D ambiguous. V was shortened by 5 bases and J by 1 base, with 8 bases between the two germline ends. The CDR3 loop spans 13 amino acids. Looked up from germline, CDR1 is MNHEY and CDR2 is SVGAGI. The CDR3 here is CASSNTRNTEAFF. The CDR3, as DNA: TGTGCCAGCAGTAATACGAGGAACACTGAAGCTTTCTTT.